Here is one TCR beta chain with its context. No antigen is known for it. Those donating, healthy Caucasian individuals from Russia, were aged about 6 to 100. The sample belongs to a study of blood T cells in healthy people across ages. Study observations and caveats: The recorded TCR beta diversity per million T cells decreased in a roughly linear manner with age. It was not possible, with unsorted PBMCs, to conclusively compare naive and antigen-experienced cells.

A second PCR, run for roughly 7 to 11 cycles, used a sample-barcoded 5' primer plus a J-beta primer mix. TCRdb re-derived calls from the 5' RACE reads in MiXCR, one entry per CDR3 protein. The data show around 940,000 distinct CDR3 sequences, around 54% seen once. The V gene's germline CDR1 is SGHDT and CDR2 YYEEEE. The CDR3 consists of 16 residues. The specimen sequenced was blood. This TCR was sampled from a woman aged 55 to 70 in good health. The genes are TRBV5-6 and TRBJ2-5; 8 bases are shared with TRBD2. Matching the DNA end better, TRBJ2-7 makes the J call doubtful. The CDR3 here is CASSLELSGRQYEQYF. CDR3 DNA sequence: TGTGCCAGCAGCTTGGAGCTAAGCGGGAGACAATACGAGCAGTACTTC.